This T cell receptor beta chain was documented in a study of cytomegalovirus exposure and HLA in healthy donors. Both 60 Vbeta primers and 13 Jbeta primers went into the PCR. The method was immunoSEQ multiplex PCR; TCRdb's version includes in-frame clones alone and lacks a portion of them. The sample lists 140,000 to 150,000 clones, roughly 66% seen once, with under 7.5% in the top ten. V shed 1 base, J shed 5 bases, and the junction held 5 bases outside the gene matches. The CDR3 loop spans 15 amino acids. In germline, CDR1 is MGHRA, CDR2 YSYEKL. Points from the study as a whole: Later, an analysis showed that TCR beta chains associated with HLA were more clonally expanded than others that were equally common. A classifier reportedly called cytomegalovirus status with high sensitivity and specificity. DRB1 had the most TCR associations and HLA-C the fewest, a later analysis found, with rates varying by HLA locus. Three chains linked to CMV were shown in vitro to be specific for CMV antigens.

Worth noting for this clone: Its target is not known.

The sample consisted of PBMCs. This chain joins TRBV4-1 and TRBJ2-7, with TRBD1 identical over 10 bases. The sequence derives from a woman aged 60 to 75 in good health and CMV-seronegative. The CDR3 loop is CASSQVPTGGNEQYF. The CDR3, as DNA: TGCGCCAGCAGCCAAGTGCCGACAGGGGGCAACGAGCAGTACTTC.